This T cell receptor (beta chain) was recorded in a study of cytomegalovirus exposure and HLA in healthy donors. This PCR relied on a set of 60 Vbeta primers and 13 Jbeta primers. Profiling relied on immunoSEQ multiplex PCR, and the TCRdb table lists in-frame clones only, not all of them. The table has 85,000 to 110,000 clones, 79% seen once. After removal of 4 bases from V and 1 base from J, the junction contained 8 bases not matched to a gene. CDR1 and CDR2 (germline): LGHNA, YSLEER. This CDR3 has 18 amino acids. The chain has TRBV4-3 and TRBJ2-2; 11 bases match TRBD2. The receptor was derived from a man aged 50 to 59 in good health and CMV-seropositive. Sequencing input: PBMCs. This chain's CDR3 is CASSLVTSGRRNTGELFF. DNA of the CDR3: TGCGCCAGCAGCCTAGTAACTAGCGGGAGACGGAACACCGGGGAGCTGTTTTTT.